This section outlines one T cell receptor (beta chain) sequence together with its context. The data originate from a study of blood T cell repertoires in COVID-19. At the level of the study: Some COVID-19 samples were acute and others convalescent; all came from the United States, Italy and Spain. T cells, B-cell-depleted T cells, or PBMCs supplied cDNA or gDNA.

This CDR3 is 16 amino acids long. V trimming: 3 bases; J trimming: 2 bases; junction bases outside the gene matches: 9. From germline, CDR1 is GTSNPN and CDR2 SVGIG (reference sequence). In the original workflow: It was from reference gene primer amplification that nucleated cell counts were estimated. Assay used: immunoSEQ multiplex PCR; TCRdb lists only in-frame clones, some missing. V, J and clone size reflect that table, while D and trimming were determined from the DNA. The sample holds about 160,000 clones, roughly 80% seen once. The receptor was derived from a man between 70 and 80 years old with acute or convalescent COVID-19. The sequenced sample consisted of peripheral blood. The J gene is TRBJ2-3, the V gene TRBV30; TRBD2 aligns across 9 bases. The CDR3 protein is CAWSSRLAENTDTQYF. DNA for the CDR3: TGTGCCTGGAGCTCGCGACTAGCGGAGAACACAGATACGCAGTATTTT.